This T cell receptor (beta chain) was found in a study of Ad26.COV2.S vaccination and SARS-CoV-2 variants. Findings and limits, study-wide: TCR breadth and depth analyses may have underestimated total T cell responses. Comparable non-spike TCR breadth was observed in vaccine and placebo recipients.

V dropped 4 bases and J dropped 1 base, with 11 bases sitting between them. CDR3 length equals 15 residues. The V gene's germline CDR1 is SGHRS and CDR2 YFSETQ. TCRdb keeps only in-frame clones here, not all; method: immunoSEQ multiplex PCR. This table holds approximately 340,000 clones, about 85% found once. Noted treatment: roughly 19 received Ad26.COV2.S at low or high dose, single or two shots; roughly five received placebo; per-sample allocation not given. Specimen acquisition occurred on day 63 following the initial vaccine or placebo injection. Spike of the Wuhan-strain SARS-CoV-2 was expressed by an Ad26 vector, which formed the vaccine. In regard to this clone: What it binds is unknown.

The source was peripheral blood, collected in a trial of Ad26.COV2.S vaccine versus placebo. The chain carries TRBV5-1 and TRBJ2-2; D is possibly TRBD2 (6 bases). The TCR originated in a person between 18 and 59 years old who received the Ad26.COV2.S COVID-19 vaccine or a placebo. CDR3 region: CASSGGNVNTGELFF. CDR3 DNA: TGCGCCAGCAGCGGGGGGAACGTGAACACCGGGGAGCTGTTTTTT.